The next 18 T cell receptor beta chains were all read from a single sample in a study of CD8+ T cells in alopecia areata. Indicated treatment: oral pan-JAK inhibitor, 5-10 mg twice daily. The authors extracted RNA and reverse transcribed it into cDNA as the sequencing template. This table comes from immunoSEQ multiplex PCR, and its TCRdb copy is limited to in-frame clones, with some not included. The sample yields about 88,000 clones, roughly 40% seen once. The sequencing here drew on CD8+ T cells sorted from blood, taken at week 24, from a patient treated with tofacitinib. The receptors shown here come from a human donor with alopecia areata.

The rearrangement uses TRBV29-1 and TRBJ2-7, with TRBD1 matching over 7 bases. The V and J ends lost 7 bases and 5 bases, in that order; junction bases with no gene match: 5. Germline V gives CDR1 SQVTM, CDR2 ANQGSEA. This CDR3 has 11 amino acids. The CDR3 DNA reads as TGCAGCGCCCACAGGGGAAACGAGCAGTACTTC. This translates into CSAHRGNEQYF.

The chain joins TRBV9 to TRBJ2-7, with 7 bases lining up with TRBD2. The V and J ends lost 6 bases and 3 bases, in that order; junction bases with no gene match: 6. Germline V lookup: CDR1 SGDLS, CDR2 YYNGEE. The CDR3 contains 13 residues. CDR3 sequence (DNA): TGTGCCAGCAATGAAGGCGGGAGCTACGAGCAGTACTTC. Protein: CASNEGGSYEQYF.

This clone occurred a few times. The DNA for the CDR3 is TGTGCCAGCAGCCAGGAACCCCCGGGACTAGCAACCTACGAGCAGTACTTC. It codes for CASSQEPPGLATYEQYF. V gene TRBV4-2 combines with J gene TRBJ2-7, with TRBD2 identical over 9 bases. Trimming cost V 3 bases and J 2 bases; bases outside gene matches: 11. Looked up from germline, CDR1 is LGHNA and CDR2 is YNFKEQ. The CDR3 loop spans 17 amino acids.

This sequence joins TRBV27 and TRBJ2-1; D is ambiguous. The CDR3 has 13 amino acids. Trimming stripped 6 bases from V and 6 bases from J, with 12 bases between. The germline gives CDR1 MNHEY, CDR2 SMNVEV (reference sequence). The CDR3 loop is CASSPLDFNEQFF. CDR3 coding DNA: TGTGCCAGCAGCCCATTAGACTTCAATGAGCAGTTCTTC.

The rearrangement uses TRBV30 and TRBJ2-1; the match to TRBD2 covers 8 bases. The CDR3 totals 14 residues. Germline CDR1 is GTSNPN and CDR2 is SVGIG (reference sequence). Trimming at V came to 1 base and at J to 7 bases, leaving 6 bases not matched to a gene. Here the CDR3 DNA reads TGTGCCTGGAGTGCAGGACTAGCAGTGAATGAGCAGTTCTTC. Translating gives CAWSAGLAVNEQFF.

The chain has TRBV7-9 and TRBJ2-7; 11 nucleotides agree with TRBD1. The CDR3 consists of 15 residues. CDR1 and CDR2 from the germline V gene are SEHNR and FQNEAQ (reference sequence). The V gene end was trimmed by 4 bases and the J gene end by 7 bases; junction bases not matched to a gene: 9. The CDR3 nucleotides read TGTGCCAGCAGCTCCGTTAGAGGGACAGGGGGAGAGCAGTACTTC. Translation: CASSSVRGTGGEQYF.

This clone was seen a handful of times. The gene calls are TRBV11-2 and TRBJ2-5, with D tentatively TRBD2 (5 bases). This CDR3 spans 15 amino acids. V was pared by 4 bases and J by 1 base, with 13 bases between. Germline V gene lookup returns CDR1 SGHAT and CDR2 FQNNGV. As DNA, the CDR3 is TGTGCCAGCAGCTCGAACCCGGGGTTCCAAGAGACCCAGTACTTC. Protein sequence: CASSSNPGFQETQYF.

The CDR3 DNA is TGTGCCAGTAGTGTGGGTGCCCCGACTGAAGCTTTCTTT. Its translation: CASSVGAPTEAFF. V usage is TRBV19 and J usage is TRBJ1-1, with no clear D. This CDR3 has 13 residues. V lost 5 bases and J 5 bases, leaving 12 bases between the germline ends. In germline, CDR1 is LNHDA, CDR2 SQIVND (reference sequence).

This sequence joins TRBV27 and TRBJ2-7; TRBD1 matches at 10 bases. Per germline, CDR1 MNHEY and CDR2 SMNVEV (reference sequence). Trimming removed 8 bases from V and 5 bases from J; junction bases left unmatched: 12. CDR3 length: 15 residues. The CDR3 sequence: CASGWGDRGPHEQYF. DNA for the CDR3: TGTGCCAGCGGCTGGGGGGACAGGGGTCCCCACGAGCAGTACTTC.

V and J are TRBV6-1 and TRBJ1-4; the D is unclear. Germline V lookup: CDR1 MNHNS, CDR2 SASEGT. The V end lost 2 bases, the J end lost 3 bases, and 16 bases lay between the germline ends. The CDR3 consists of 17 residues. The CDR3 DNA sequence: TGTGCCAGCAGTGAAAAGGTTGCCGCCGCGTCTAATGAAAAACTGTTTTTT. Protein: CASSEKVAAASNEKLFF.

This clone showed up just a few times. This chain joins TRBV7-2 and TRBJ1-1; no reliable D call. The CDR3 extends over 15 amino acids. V was trimmed by 5 bases and J by 3 bases, leaving 16 bases between them. Germline V lookup: CDR1 SGHTA, CDR2 FQGNSA. In DNA form, the CDR3 reads TGTGCCAGCAGCCGCCGCTCTCTAGTGTACACTGAAGCTTTCTTT. It codes for CASSRRSLVYTEAFF.

This clone was seen a handful of times. The V call is TRBV15, the J call TRBJ1-6; D uncertain. Germline CDR1 and CDR2: LNHNV and YYDKDF (reference sequence). V gave up 5 bases and J gave up 10 bases, with 18 bases separating them. The CDR3 spans 15 residues. The DNA for the CDR3 is TGTGCCACCAGCGCTGGACTCTCAGGAGGGTCACCCCTCCACTTT. This encodes CATSAGLSGGSPLHF.

The chain is built from TRBV4-1 and TRBJ2-7, with TRBD2 matching over 7 bases. CDR3 length: 15 amino acids. V lost 4 bases to trimming and J lost 5 bases; unmatched junction nucleotides: 11. From germline, CDR1 is MGHRA and CDR2 YSYEKL. The CDR3 loop is CASSPLAGAGDEQYF. CDR3 sequence (DNA): TGCGCCAGCAGCCCACTGGCGGGAGCGGGTGACGAGCAGTACTTC.

The chain links TRBV7-9 to TRBJ2-1; 10 bases are shared with TRBD2. This CDR3 spans 15 amino acids. With V trimmed by 1 base and J by 3 bases, 0 bases remained unmatched. Germline CDR1 and CDR2: SEHNR and FQNEAQ (reference sequence). The CDR3 sequence: CASSLVAGGYNEQFF. The DNA for the CDR3 is TGTGCCAGCAGCTTAGTAGCGGGAGGCTACAATGAGCAGTTCTTC.

This clone was detected a few times. The gene calls are TRBV7-9 and TRBJ1-5, with D possibly matching TRBD1 (5 bases). Trimming took 4 bases from V and 6 from J, leaving 13 bases between them. Germline CDR1 SEHNR, CDR2 FQNEAQ (reference sequence). The CDR3 totals 14 residues. The CDR3 sequence is CASSSGGVGQPQHF. The CDR3 DNA reads TGTGCCAGCAGCTCCGGAGGGGTTGGTCAGCCCCAGCATTTT.

J is TRBJ2-1 and V is TRBV4-1; the D is unclear. The germline V gene has CDR1 MGHRA and CDR2 YSYEKL. The CDR3 totals 15 residues. V lost 1 base to trimming and J lost 3 bases, with 10 bases between them. In nucleotides, the CDR3 is TGCGCCAGCAGCCAAGGTGTGTCGGGCTACAATGAGCAGTTCTTC. Translation gives CASSQGVSGYNEQFF.

This clone was counted only a few times. The chain employs TRBV6-1 and TRBJ1-1, with 9 bases fitting TRBD1. From germline, CDR1 is MNHNS and CDR2 SASEGT. V lost 3 bases to trimming and J lost 5 bases; unmatched junction nucleotides: 4. The CDR3 spans 14 residues. The DNA for the CDR3 is TGTGCCAGCAGTGAGCGGACAGGGGAAACTGAAGCTTTCTTT. Translated, it gives CASSERTGETEAFF.

This rearrangement joins TRBV4-1 to TRBJ1-5; D gene unclear. Germline V gene lookup returns CDR1 MGHRA and CDR2 YSYEKL. The CDR3 totals 14 residues. Trimming removed 4 bases from V and 0 bases from J, with 7 bases in between. The CDR3 coding sequence is TGCGCCAGCAGCCCAACTTATAGCAATCAGCCCCAGCATTTT. Translated: CASSPTYSNQPQHF.